The next 2 T cell receptor beta chains were all read from a single sample in a study of blood T cell repertoires in COVID-19. The data were produced by immunoSEQ multiplex PCR, yet TCRdb's version contains in-frame clones alone and is incomplete. This sample has approximately 210,000 clones; 88% occur once, and the top ten carry about 4.5%. The sample comprised peripheral blood. The origin of the receptors is a human donor in a cohort sampled during active COVID-19.

The rearrangement joins TRBV7-2 to TRBJ2-7; D possibly corresponds to TRBD2 (5 bases). The length of the CDR3 is 12 residues. V was trimmed by 4 bases and J by 2 bases, leaving 6 bases between them. CDR1 and CDR2 from the germline V gene are SGHTA and FQGNSA. DNA for the CDR3: TGTGCCAGCAGCTCGGGGACCTACGAGCAGTACTTC. As protein: CASSSGTYEQYF.

The rearrangement links TRBV30 to TRBJ1-5; D gene ambiguous. Germline loops: CDR1 GTSNPN, CDR2 SVGIG (reference sequence). CDR3 length: 13 amino acids. Trimming took off 0 bases at V and 6 bases at J, with 9 bases between the two ends. The chain's CDR3 is CAWSVRGSQPQHF. DNA for the CDR3: TGTGCCTGGAGTGTACGCGGGTCTCAGCCCCAGCATTTT.